Shown below are 8 T cell receptor beta chains from a single sample sequenced in a study of blood T cell repertoires in COVID-19. The method was immunoSEQ multiplex PCR; TCRdb's version includes in-frame clones alone and lacks a portion of them. The sample carries fewer than 650,000 clones, 85% to 90% recorded once. Sequenced input: peripheral blood. Receptor source: a woman aged 50 to 65 with COVID-19, enrolled during active disease.

V usage is TRBV11-2 and J usage is TRBJ1-1; D gene ambiguous. V lost 3 bases and J lost 4, with 9 bases in between. CDR3 length: 13 residues. Germline CDR1 and CDR2: SGHAT and FQNNGV. CDR3 coding DNA: TGTGCCAGCAGCTTTCGGGAAGCCACTGAAGCTTTCTTT. Translated: CASSFREATEAFF.

Comments on this clone: Other DNA sequences from this sample encode an identical CDR3 as well. CDR3 sequence (DNA): TGTGCCAGCAGCTTACCGGGGAACTATGGCTACACCTTC. Protein product: CASSLPGNYGYTF. This chain links TRBV7-2 with TRBJ1-2, with D unresolved. This CDR3 has 13 amino acids. Germline CDR1 is SGHTA and CDR2 is FQGNSA. Trimming pared 2 bases from V and 2 bases from J, leaving 6 bases between.

The J gene is TRBJ2-2, the V gene TRBV19; D gene unclear. V lost 0 bases and J lost 9, with 5 bases in between. Germline V lookup: CDR1 LNHDA, CDR2 SQIVND (reference sequence). There are 12 residues in the CDR3. The CDR3 sequence: CASSIDLRELFF. The DNA for the CDR3 is TGTGCCAGTAGTATAGATCTAAGGGAGCTGTTTTTT.

The CDR3 DNA reads TGCAGCGTTCTTCTGGGCCGGGGGGCTATGAACACTGAAGCTTTCTTT. Its translation: CSVLLGRGAMNTEAFF. The rearrangement uses TRBV29-1 and TRBJ1-1; TRBD1 is a possible D gene (6 bases). CDR1 SQVTM and CDR2 ANQGSEA come from the germline V gene. V was cut by 5 bases and J by 0 bases, with 19 bases left in between. CDR3 length: 16 residues.

The gene calls are TRBV27 and TRBJ1-2, with a tentative D call TRBD1 (5 bases). V lost 5 bases to trimming and J lost 4 bases, with 14 bases between them. The CDR3 extends over 14 amino acids. Per the germline V gene, CDR1 is MNHEY and CDR2 is SMNVEV (reference sequence). This CDR3 reads CASSPNRFLYGYTF. Here the CDR3 DNA reads TGTGCCAGCAGTCCGAACAGGTTCCTCTATGGCTACACCTTC.

The chain is built from TRBV6-2 or TRBV6-3 and TRBJ1-1; D is perhaps TRBD1 (6 bases). The CDR3 contains 11 residues. Germline loops: CDR1 MNHEY, CDR2 SVGEGT. V gave up 5 bases and J gave up 11 bases, with 12 bases separating them. The CDR3 here is CASSENQGAFF. CDR3 coding DNA: TGTGCCAGCAGTGAGAACCAGGGGGCTTTCTTT.

The chain carries TRBV25-1 and TRBJ1-4; 8 bases map to TRBD1. Germline values: CDR1 MGHDK, CDR2 SYGVNS. The V segment lost 3 bases and the J segment 7 bases; nucleotides outside the gene matches: 7. The CDR3 length is 15 residues. This CDR3 is CASSDWTGPLEKLFF. For the CDR3, the DNA is TGTGCCAGCAGTGATTGGACAGGGCCCCTTGAAAAACTGTTTTTT.

This chain joins TRBV28 and TRBJ2-3, with 7 bases lining up with TRBD2. CDR1 MDHEN and CDR2 SYDVKM come from the germline V gene. The CDR3 is 15 residues long. Trimming removed 4 bases from V and 2 bases from J; junction bases left unmatched: 6. CDR3 sequence (DNA): TGTGCCAGCAGTTCCCAGGGACTACTCACAGATACGCAGTATTTT. This sequence encodes CASSSQGLLTDTQYF. The full variable domain, with the rest looked up from reference TRBV28 and TRBJ2-3, is DVKVTQSSRYLVKRTGEKVFLECVQDMDHENMFWYRQDPGLGLRLIYFSYDVKMKEKGDIPEGYSVSREKKERFSLILESASTNQTSMYLCASSSQGLLTDTQYFGPGTRLTVL.